One and the same sample provided the 27 T cell receptor beta chains below, sequenced in a study of multiple sclerosis patients with progressive multifocal leukoencephalopathy. Specified time point: before natalizumab initiation. Measured with immunoSEQ multiplex PCR; TCRdb has only the in-frame clones, and not every one. The table records about 30,000 clones, 92% of them present only once. The sample comprised PBMCs. The source is a man younger than 40 with multiple sclerosis.

The rearrangement joins TRBV12-5 to TRBJ2-1; 7 bases align to TRBD1. Germline CDR1 is LGHNT and CDR2 is FRNRAP. Germline trimming cut 9 bases from V and 2 bases from J; bases unmatched to any gene: 7. CDR3 length equals 14 residues. The CDR3 nucleotides are TGTGCTAGCCAGGGGGATGGGGCCTACAATGAGCAGTTCTTC. It translates to CASQGDGAYNEQFF. Complete variable domain (other parts from reference TRBV12-5 and TRBJ2-1): DARVTQTPRHKVTEMGQEVTMRCQPILGHNTVFWYRQTMMQGLELLAYFRNRAPLDDSGMPKDRFSAEMPDATLATLKIQPSEPRDSAVYFCASQGDGAYNEQFFGPGTRLTVL.

In DNA, the CDR3 is TGTGCCAGCAGTCGCACAATGATCGAGCAGTACTTC. Its protein product is CASSRTMIEQYF. This sequence joins TRBV2 and TRBJ2-7; D gene unclear. V gave up 5 bases and J gave up 6 bases, with 11 bases separating them. Germline assignment: CDR1 SNHLY and CDR2 FYNNEI. The CDR3 totals 12 residues.

V gene TRBV4-1 combines with J gene TRBJ2-7, with TRBD1 matching 9 bases. Unmatched junction bases numbered 11, after V lost 5 bases and J lost 3 bases. The CDR3 length is 16 residues. Per germline, CDR1 MGHRA and CDR2 YSYEKL. In nucleotides, the CDR3 is TGCGCCAGCAGCGTACAAGGGGGACAGGGAGACTACGAGCAGTACTTC. It encodes CASSVQGGQGDYEQYF.

V and J are TRBV18 and TRBJ2-2, with TRBD2 matching over 8 bases. CDR1 KGHSH and CDR2 LQKENI come from the germline V gene. V trimming: 4 bases; J trimming: 0 bases; junction bases outside the gene matches: 4. This CDR3 is 16 amino acids long. CDR3 coding DNA: TGTGCCAGCTCACTTAGACTAGCGACGAACACCGGGGAGCTGTTTTTT. It codes for CASSLRLATNTGELFF.

This chain uses TRBV30 with TRBJ2-2; TRBD2 agrees at 11 bases. The CDR3 covers 17 residues. After removal of 5 bases from V and 10 bases from J, the junction contained 18 bases not matched to a gene. CDR1 is GTSNPN, CDR2 SVGIG, per germline (reference sequence). Here the CDR3 reads CAWGNWVLAGVPLELFF. CDR3 nucleotides: TGTGCCTGGGGCAACTGGGTACTAGCGGGGGTCCCCCTGGAGCTGTTTTTT. Full variable domain (remainder filled in from reference TRBV30 and TRBJ2-2): SQTIHQWPATLVQPVGSPLSLECTVEGTSNPNLYWYRQAAGRGLQLLFYSVGIGQISSEVPQNLSASRPQDRQFILSSKKLLLSDSGFYLCAWGNWVLAGVPLELFFGEGSRLTVL.

The CDR3 here is CASSQGQDHSYEQYV. DNA of the CDR3: TGTGCCAGCAGCCAAGGACAGGACCACTCCTACGAGCAGTACGTC. This rearrangement joins TRBV27 to TRBJ2-7; TRBD1 matches at 7 bases. The germline V gene has CDR1 MNHEY and CDR2 SMNVEV (reference sequence). With V trimmed by 6 bases and J by 0 bases, 8 bases remained unmatched. CDR3 length equals 15 residues.

The chain couples TRBV21-1 to TRBJ1-3; the table's D call, TRBD1, was not checked against the DNA. TRBV21-1 is assigned pseudogene status. The CDR3 is 17 residues long. The CDR3 loop reads CASSLRTGYLSGNTIYF. The CDR3 bases are TGTGCCAGCAGCCTCCGGACAGGCTATCTCTCTGGAAACACCATATATTTT.

The chain uses TRBV30 and TRBJ2-7; D is uncertain. V lost 0 bases and J lost 4, with 4 bases in between. This CDR3 comprises 11 residues. The germline CDR1 and CDR2 sequences are GTSNPN and SVGIG (reference sequence). CDR3 DNA sequence: TGTGCCTGGAGTGTCGGTTACGAGCAGTACGTC. As protein: CAWSVGYEQYV.

This rearrangement joins TRBV9 to TRBJ2-2; maybe TRBD2 (6 bases). This CDR3 comprises 14 residues. Germline CDR1 and CDR2: SGDLS and YYNGEE. The V gene lost 6 bases and the J gene lost 1 base, with 10 bases spanning the gap. The CDR3: CASTEGLNTGELFF. The DNA of the CDR3 is TGTGCCAGCACGGAGGGGCTGAACACCGGGGAGCTGTTTTTT. Full variable domain (rest looked up from reference TRBV9 and TRBJ2-2): DSGVTQTPKHLITATGQRVTLRCSPRSGDLSVYWYQQSLDQGLQFLIQYYNGEERAKGNILERFSAQQFPDLHSELNLSSLELGDSALYFCASTEGLNTGELFFGEGSRLTVL.

The chain is built from TRBV5-6 and TRBJ2-5; D gene uncertain. CDR3 size: 10 residues. Looked up from germline, CDR1 is SGHDT and CDR2 is YYEEEE. CDR3 nucleotide sequence: TGTGGGCGGCGTCGAGAGACCCAGTACTTC. Its translation is CGRRRETQYF. Full variable domain (missing parts from reference TRBV5-6 and TRBJ2-5): DAGVTQSPTHLIKTRGQQVTLRCSPKSGHDTVSWYQQALGQGPQFIFQYYEEEERQRGNFPDRFSGHQFPNYSSELNVNALLLGDSALYLCGRRRETQYFGPGTRLLVL.

This CDR3 reads CASSSQGDYGYTF. The CDR3, as DNA: TGTGCCAGCAGTTCCCAGGGGGACTATGGCTACACCTTC. The chain links TRBV6-6 to TRBJ1-2; 7 nucleotides align to TRBD1. Germline lookup yields CDR1 MNHNY and CDR2 SVGAGI (reference sequence). Losses at the gene ends were 4 bases for V and 3 bases for J; bases not matched to a gene: 2. The CDR3 runs to 13 residues.

The chain recombines TRBV27 with TRBJ2-5; 8 bases match TRBD1. Trimming cost V 6 bases and J 4 bases; bases outside gene matches: 1. In germline, CDR1 is MNHEY, CDR2 SMNVEV (reference sequence). CDR3 length: 12 amino acids. In DNA form, the CDR3 reads TGTGCCAGCAGACAGGGGGGAGAGACCCAGTACTTC. This sequence encodes CASRQGGETQYF.

The sample holds one count of this clone. The rearrangement links TRBV28 to TRBJ1-2; 7 bases match TRBD1. Trimming cost V 6 bases and J 0 bases; bases outside gene matches: 7. The CDR3 sequence is 15 residues long. CDR1 is MDHEN, CDR2 SYDVKM, per germline. The CDR3 DNA reads TGTGCCAGCAGCTCCAGGACAGGAGCTAACTATGGCTACACCTTC. This translates into CASSSRTGANYGYTF.

The J gene is TRBJ2-1, the V gene TRBV6-5; TRBD1 agrees at 7 bases. This CDR3 contains 15 residues. The V segment lost 8 bases and the J segment 0 bases; nucleotides outside the gene matches: 7. CDR1 is MNHEY, CDR2 SVGAGI, per germline. DNA of the CDR3: TGTGCCAGCGGTCCCAGGGGGAGCTCCTACAATGAGCAGTTCTTC. It translates to CASGPRGSSYNEQFF.

CDR3 sequence (DNA): TGTGCCAGCGGGGGGAACACTGAAGCTTTCTTT. It codes for CASGGNTEAFF. V usage is TRBV2 and J usage is TRBJ1-1; a possible D gene is TRBD1 (5 bases). Between the trimmed V and J ends, which lost 8 bases and 1 base, there was a span of 5 bases. Per the germline V gene, CDR1 is SNHLY and CDR2 is FYNNEI. The CDR3 spans 11 residues. The full variable domain, its missing parts supplied by reference TRBV2 and TRBJ1-1, is EPEVTQTPSHQVTQMGQEVILRCVPISNHLYFYWYRQILGQKVEFLVSFYNNEISEKSEIFDDQFSVERPDGSNFTLKIRSTKLEDSAMYFCASGGNTEAFFGQGTRLTVV.

The J gene is TRBJ1-1, the V gene TRBV2, with D tentatively TRBD1 (6 bases). The V end lost 3 bases, the J end lost 5 bases, and 13 bases lay between the germline ends. This CDR3 contains 14 residues. In germline, CDR1 is SNHLY, CDR2 FYNNEI. This chain's CDR3 is CASSERQEGTEAFF. DNA of the CDR3: TGTGCCAGCAGTGAGAGACAGGAAGGGACTGAAGCTTTCTTT.

This clone appeared once. This CDR3 is also generated by other DNA sequences in the sample. The chain uses TRBV2 and TRBJ2-7, with a tentative D call TRBD1 (5 bases). V was trimmed by 2 bases and J by 4 bases, leaving 6 bases between them. This CDR3 is built from 12 residues. From germline, CDR1 is SNHLY and CDR2 FYNNEI. CDR3 sequence (DNA): TGTGCCAGCAGTGAAACAGGATACGAGCAGTACTTC. Encoded protein: CASSETGYEQYF.

A remark on this clone: The junction does not match germline at one end; this may be a read error. The chain combines TRBV5-1 with TRBJ2-2; D unresolved. CDR3 length equals 12 residues. Germline values: CDR1 SGHRS, CDR2 YFSETQ. The CDR3: CASSLSRPAPQF. CDR3 sequence (DNA): TGCGCCAGCAGCTTGTCTAGGCCGGCTCCTCAGTTT.

CDR3 sequence reads: CASSQTSRSSYEQYF. The DNA of the CDR3 is TGTGCCAGCAGTCAGACTAGCAGGAGCTCCTACGAGCAGTACTTC. This chain uses TRBV6-5 with TRBJ2-7, with TRBD2 matching over 7 bases. The germline V gene encodes CDR1 MNHEY and CDR2 SVGAGI. This CDR3 contains 15 residues. V lost 5 bases to trimming and J lost 0 bases; unmatched junction nucleotides: 7.

V usage is TRBV18 and J usage is TRBJ2-1; D may be TRBD2 (5 bases). CDR3 length equals 15 residues. Trimming took off 3 bases at V and 0 bases at J, with 9 bases between the two ends. CDR1 and CDR2 (germline): KGHSH, LQKENI. The CDR3 DNA reads TGTGCCAGCTCACCCGTACGGGGCTCCTACAATGAGCAGTTCTTC. As protein: CASSPVRGSYNEQFF.

The chain couples TRBV10-3 to TRBJ2-1; TRBD2 aligns across 11 bases. This CDR3 contains 18 residues. Germline trimming cut 6 bases from V and 0 bases from J; bases unmatched to any gene: 10. Germline V CDR1 and CDR2: ENHRY, SYGVKD. The CDR3 loop is CAIRGLAGGNSSYNEQFF. The DNA of the CDR3 is TGTGCCATCAGAGGGCTAGCGGGAGGTAATAGCTCCTACAATGAGCAGTTCTTC.

The chain links TRBV11-2 to TRBJ1-3, with D possibly matching TRBD1 (5 bases). This CDR3 has 15 amino acids. Germline CDR1 and CDR2: SGHAT and FQNNGV. V dropped 3 bases and J dropped 0 bases, with 9 bases sitting between them. The CDR3 DNA follows: TGTGCCAGCAGCTTGAGGGGCAGCTCTGGAAACACCATATATTTT. Protein product: CASSLRGSSGNTIYF.

The V and J genes are TRBV7-3 and TRBJ2-2; TRBD2 matches at 7 bases. V was pared by 2 bases and J by 2 bases, with 2 bases of the junction left unmatched. The CDR3 totals 15 residues. The germline gives CDR1 SGHTA, CDR2 FQGTGA. This CDR3 is CASSLRGLNTGELFF. CDR3 DNA sequence: TGTGCCAGCAGCTTACGGGGACTAAACACCGGGGAGCTGTTTTTT. Based on the CDR3 plus reference TRBV7-3 and TRBJ2-2, the full variable domain is GAGVSQTPSNKVTEKGKYVELRCDPISGHTALYWYRQSLGQGPEFLIYFQGTGAADDSGLPNDRFFAVRPEGSVSTLKIQRTERGDSAVYLCASSLRGLNTGELFFGEGSRLTVL.

This clone was recorded a few times. The chain joins TRBV5-1 to TRBJ2-2; TRBD2 aligns across 13 bases. This CDR3 comprises 19 residues. CDR1 is SGHRS and CDR2 is YFSETQ in the germline V gene. V was pared by 3 bases and J by 4 bases, with 12 bases of the junction left unmatched. CDR3 nucleotide sequence: TGCGCCAGCAGCTACCAACCGGGACTAGCGGGGAGGGGCACCGGGGAGCTGTTTTTT. Protein sequence: CASSYQPGLAGRGTGELFF.

The rearrangement joins TRBV7-8 to TRBJ1-5; tentative D call: TRBD1 (6 bases). The CDR3 is 15 residues long. The V end was cut by 3 bases, the J end by 0 bases, with 9 bases between. Per germline, CDR1 SGHVS and CDR2 FQNEAQ. The CDR3 nucleotides are TGTGCCAGCAGCTTGGGGACACATAGCAATCAGCCCCAGCATTTT. Translation: CASSLGTHSNQPQHF.

This chain joins TRBV5-1 and TRBJ1-5; TRBD1 might be the D (5 bases). The germline CDR1 and CDR2 sequences are SGHRS and YFSETQ. The germline V and J ends were trimmed by 4 bases and 4 bases, with 12 bases remaining between them. The CDR3 consists of 14 residues. The CDR3 coding sequence is TGCGCCAGCAGCCCCGACAGTCTAAATCAGCCCCAGCATTTT. The encoded protein is CASSPDSLNQPQHF.

This chain uses TRBV6-5 with TRBJ1-5; D ambiguous. The V gene lost 2 bases and the J gene lost 5 bases, with 10 bases spanning the gap. CDR1 and CDR2 (germline): MNHEY, SVGAGI. CDR3 length: 14 residues. This chain's CDR3 is CASSYGQSYQPQHF. CDR3 sequence (DNA): TGTGCCAGCAGTTACGGCCAGTCATATCAGCCCCAGCATTTT.